This T cell receptor beta chain was recovered during a study of shared T cell receptors in the human thymus (dated by TCRdb to about 2021). Study-wide context: The study examined how the human thymus generates shared, self-reactive T-cell receptor alpha chains.

This clone was picked up one time. The specificity of this receptor is unknown. Nothing much larger sits one base from this clone, and base qualities are not available. The library was produced with the immunoSEQ multiplex PCR assay. Not all clones reach the TCRdb copy of this immuneACCESS table, which keeps in-frame sequences only. Checked studies attribute under half of the gap to unresolved V genes and leave the rest unexplained. The sample contains about 660,000 clones, roughly 88% of them found a single time. 0.0095% to 0.011% of the sample goes to the ten largest clones. In the germline V gene, CDR1 corresponds to SNHLY and CDR2 to FYNNEI. Taken from cysteine to phenylalanine, the CDR3 has 19 residues. The sequence is cut down to CDR3 DNA, 57 bases in frame from base 1. Trimming takes 6 bases from V and 5 bases from J, and the germline ends sit 31 bases apart. These data also featured in a second study, about human thymus T cells. The second source states: Immunologically healthy infants undergoing open corrective cardiac surgery for congenital heart defects in Finland were used as donors. Thymus tissue was obtained as surgical resects removed during corrective cardiac surgery. Usage of V and J gene segments appeared to be biased in both the thymic and the peripheral blood repertoires. According to the related research, thymic TCR repertoires were highly overlapping among unrelated individuals. The study described the TCR alpha and beta repertoires in roughly 8 infant thymus samples and a handful of matching peripheral blood samples. The cohort included about 6 male and two female infants, with donor ages spanning 7 to 244 days. Thymocytes were freed from the tissue by mechanical means and kept at -70 degrees C as pellets of roughly 8.5-30 million cells. Genomic DNA was extracted from frozen cell pellets with a QIAsymphony instrument. The immunoSEQ multiplex PCR assay was used to amplify the TCRB and TCRAD loci from a standardized quantity of quality-controlled genomic DNA. The amplicons spanned the V(D)J region and were long enough to cover the CDR3 and allow V and J genes to be identified. Amplicon sequencing was performed on an Illumina platform through the commercial immunoSEQ service. Corrections for primer bias and sequencing errors followed previously described methods, while TCRAD and TCRB definitions were based on the IMGT database. The repertoires were analysed using immunoSEQ Analyzer 3.0 and VDJTools for basic statistics, V/J segment usage, diversity estimates, rarefaction and pairwise overlap. To estimate diversity, the Chao1, ChaoE, Efron-Thisted, Shannon and inverse Simpson indices were applied, and diversity was also estimated on datasets down-sampled to the smallest sample. Repertoire overlap was assessed by strict matching of CDR3 nucleotide sequence, V gene and J gene, and clustering was done by Jaccard-based multidimensional scaling. On average, thymus samples yielded roughly 770,000 unique TCRB clonotypes, whereas blood samples yielded some 85,000.

The sample consisted of thymocytes. The TCR sequence derives from a boy less than two years old with a congenital heart defect. Donor details come from another sample of the same person, matched by shared clones. The sequence joins TRBV2 to TRBJ2-5; 6 matching bases give a weak D call of TRBD1. The bases read TGTGCCAGCAGCCACGAAACAAAAAAAGACAGGACTCCCTGGGAGACCCAGTACTTC. Its product reads: CASSHETKKDRTPWETQYF.